These T cell receptor beta chains were read from a single sample in a study of Ad26.COV2.S vaccination and SARS-CoV-2 variants. The method was immunoSEQ multiplex PCR; TCRdb's version includes in-frame clones alone and lacks a portion of them. The sample holds approximately 240,000 clones, 88% seen once. The material sequenced was peripheral blood, taken in a trial of Ad26.COV2.S vaccine versus placebo. These receptors were taken from a person between 18 and 59 years old who received the Ad26.COV2.S COVID-19 vaccine or a placebo. Both conserved end residues are part of each CDR3. The D gene is left open where the match is weak. Part of the rows lack a size; the others show once, few, many or a class for expanded clones.

v_call,j_call,clone_size,d_call,cdr3_aa,cdr3_nt
TRBV7-8,TRBJ2-7,few,-,CASSLTRTTGHEQYF,TGTGCCAGCAGCTTAACCCGGACGACTGGGCACGAGCAGTACTTC
TRBV6-5,TRBJ1-2,-,-,CASSKTGSYGYTF,TGTGCCAGCAGTAAAACAGGATCCTATGGCTACACCTTC
TRBV27,TRBJ2-1,-,TRBD1,CASRPQGQTYNEQFF,TGTGCCAGCAGGCCCCAGGGACAGACATACAATGAGCAGTTCTTC
TRBV30,TRBJ2-7,-,TRBD1,CAWSAGTGGRNEQYF,TGTGCCTGGAGTGCTGGGACAGGGGGCAGGAACGAGCAGTACTTC
TRBV20-1,TRBJ1-2,once,-,CSAPRPYGYTF,TGCAGTGCCCCTCGTCCGTATGGCTACACCTTC
TRBV27,TRBJ2-1,-,-,CASRPDGYNEQFF,TGTGCCAGCAGGCCAGACGGCTACAATGAGCAGTTCTTC
TRBV11-2,TRBJ1-1,-,-,CASRVTGRNTEAFF,TGTGCCAGCAGAGTAACCGGCAGGAACACTGAAGCTTTCTTT
TRBV28,TRBJ2-7,-,TRBD2,CASSFWGGRADEQYF,TGTGCCAGCAGTTTTTGGGGCGGGAGGGCCGACGAGCAGTACTTC
TRBV9,TRBJ1-1,-,-,CASSVGGARNTEAFF,TGTGCCAGCAGCGTCGGGGGGGCGCGGAACACTGAAGCTTTCTTT
TRBV7-9,TRBJ1-6,-,-,CASSLERGPLHF,TGTGCCAGCAGCTTAGAGAGGGGACCCCTCCACTTT
TRBV25-1,TRBJ1-1,-,-,CASKRNTEAFF,TGTGCCAGCAAGAGGAACACTGAAGCTTTCTTT
TRBV7-8,TRBJ2-7,-,-,CASSLKYEQYF,TGTGCCAGCAGCTTAAAGTACGAGCAGTACTTC
TRBV30,TRBJ2-7,-,-,CAWSVLQGSLYEQYF,TGTGCCTGGAGTGTTCTACAGGGTTCCCTCTACGAGCAGTACTTC
TRBV11-2,TRBJ2-7,few,-,CASSLEGWRPKLHEQYF,TGTGCCAGCAGCTTAGAAGGTTGGCGTCCAAAACTCCACGAGCAGTACTTC
TRBV30,TRBJ1-4,-,-,CAWGEGTNEKLFF,TGTGCCTGGGGCGAGGGGACTAATGAAAAACTGTTTTTT
TRBV11-3,TRBJ2-5,-,-,CASSLDPGSTQYF,TGTGCCAGCAGCTTAGATCCAGGGTCGACCCAGTACTTC
TRBV7-2,TRBJ1-1,-,TRBD1,CASTKTGGTEAFF,TGTGCCAGCACCAAGACAGGGGGCACTGAAGCTTTCTTT
TRBV18,TRBJ2-1,-,TRBD2,CASSPTSGRNENEQFF,TGTGCCAGCTCACCGACTAGCGGGAGGAATGAGAATGAGCAGTTCTTC
TRBV7-9,TRBJ2-4,-,TRBD2,CASIPPGLAGGGKNIQYF,TGTGCCAGCATCCCACCGGGACTAGCGGGAGGTGGCAAAAACATTCAGTACTTC
TRBV5-1,TRBJ1-5,-,-,CASSLDGQVSNQPQHF,TGCGCCAGCAGCTTGGACGGGCAGGTCAGCAATCAGCCCCAGCATTTT
TRBV5-1,TRBJ2-7,once,TRBD2,CASSLGLAGEYEQYF,TGCGCCAGCAGCCTGGGACTAGCGGGAGAGTACGAGCAGTACTTC
TRBV29-1,TRBJ2-1,-,TRBD2,CSVAGLAGVKRDEQFF,TGCAGCGTCGCAGGACTAGCGGGAGTCAAGAGGGATGAGCAGTTCTTC
TRBV10-1,TRBJ2-6,-,TRBD1,CASSGGTGVNSGANVLTF,TGCGCCAGCAGTGGAGGGACAGGGGTAAATTCTGGGGCCAACGTCCTGACTTTC
TRBV5-6,TRBJ1-1,-,-,CASSLRTVKDPEAFF,TGTGCCAGCAGCTTGAGAACAGTCAAGGATCCTGAAGCTTTCTTT
TRBV7-2,TRBJ2-7,-,TRBD2,CASNPRTASGGEQYF,TGTGCCAGCAACCCAAGGACTGCTTCGGGGGGCGAGCAGTACTTC
TRBV19,TRBJ1-1,-,-,CASTSGEGSTEAFF,TGTGCCAGTACCTCAGGAGAGGGGAGCACTGAAGCTTTCTTT
TRBV6-5,TRBJ2-7,-,TRBD2,CASSSAGDEQYF,TGTGCCAGCAGTTCCGCGGGAGACGAGCAGTACTTC
TRBV5-5,TRBJ1-3,-,-,CASSPGFGNTIYF,TGTGCCAGCAGCCCAGGGTTCGGAAACACCATATATTTT